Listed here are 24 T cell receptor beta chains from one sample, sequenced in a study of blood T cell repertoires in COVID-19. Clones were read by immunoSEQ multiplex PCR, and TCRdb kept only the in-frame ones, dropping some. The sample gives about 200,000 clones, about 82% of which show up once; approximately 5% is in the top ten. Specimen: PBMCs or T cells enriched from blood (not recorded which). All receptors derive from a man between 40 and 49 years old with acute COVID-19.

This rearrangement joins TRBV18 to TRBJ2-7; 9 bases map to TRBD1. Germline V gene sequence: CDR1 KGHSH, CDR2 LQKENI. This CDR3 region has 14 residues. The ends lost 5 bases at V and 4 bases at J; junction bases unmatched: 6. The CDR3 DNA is TGTGCCAGCTCAACCGGGACAGGGAGGTACGAGCAGTACTTC. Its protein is CASSTGTGRYEQYF.

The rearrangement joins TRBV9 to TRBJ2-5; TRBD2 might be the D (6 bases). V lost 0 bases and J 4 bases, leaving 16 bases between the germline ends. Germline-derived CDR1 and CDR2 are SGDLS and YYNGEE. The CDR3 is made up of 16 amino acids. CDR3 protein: CASSVGDSLEIETQYF. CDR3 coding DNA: TGTGCCAGCAGCGTAGGGGACTCATTAGAAATAGAGACCCAGTACTTC.

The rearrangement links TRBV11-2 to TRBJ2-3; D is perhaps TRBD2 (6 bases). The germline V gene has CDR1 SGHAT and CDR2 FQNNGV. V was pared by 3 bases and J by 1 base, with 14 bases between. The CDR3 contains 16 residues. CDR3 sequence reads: CASSFGGSHGTDTQYF. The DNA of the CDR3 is TGTGCCAGCAGCTTTGGAGGGAGTCATGGCACAGATACGCAGTATTTT.

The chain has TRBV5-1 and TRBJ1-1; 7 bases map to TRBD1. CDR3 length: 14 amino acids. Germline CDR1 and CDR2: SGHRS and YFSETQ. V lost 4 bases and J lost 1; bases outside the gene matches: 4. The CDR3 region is CASSPGQPNTEAFF. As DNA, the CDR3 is TGCGCCAGCAGCCCGGGACAGCCGAACACTGAAGCTTTCTTT.

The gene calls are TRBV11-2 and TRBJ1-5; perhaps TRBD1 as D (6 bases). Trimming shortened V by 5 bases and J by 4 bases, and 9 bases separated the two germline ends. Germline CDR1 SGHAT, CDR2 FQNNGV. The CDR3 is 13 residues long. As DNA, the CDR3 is TGTGCCAGCAGCGCAGGGACAAATCAGCCCCAGCATTTT. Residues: CASSAGTNQPQHF. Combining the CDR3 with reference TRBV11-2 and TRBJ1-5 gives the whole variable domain EAGVAQSPRYKIIEKRQSVAFWCNPISGHATLYWYQQILGQGPKLLIQFQNNGVVDDSQLPKDRFSAERLKGVDSTLKIQPAKLEDSAVYLCASSAGTNQPQHFGDGTRLSIL.

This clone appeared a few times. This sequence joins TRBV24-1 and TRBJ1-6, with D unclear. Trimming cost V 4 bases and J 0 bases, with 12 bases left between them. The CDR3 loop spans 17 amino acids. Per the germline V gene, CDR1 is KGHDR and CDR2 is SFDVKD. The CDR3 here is CATSDWTASSYNSPLHF. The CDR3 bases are TGTGCCACCAGTGACTGGACTGCCAGCTCCTATAATTCACCCCTCCACTTT.

This CDR3 reads CASSLDRKSFF. CDR3 coding DNA: TGTGCCAGCAGCTTAGATAGAAAATCTTTCTTT. This chain joins TRBV11-2 and TRBJ1-1; D ambiguous. Per the germline V gene, CDR1 is SGHAT and CDR2 is FQNNGV. The V gene lost 0 bases and the J gene lost 12 bases, with 8 bases spanning the gap. The CDR3 loop spans 11 amino acids.

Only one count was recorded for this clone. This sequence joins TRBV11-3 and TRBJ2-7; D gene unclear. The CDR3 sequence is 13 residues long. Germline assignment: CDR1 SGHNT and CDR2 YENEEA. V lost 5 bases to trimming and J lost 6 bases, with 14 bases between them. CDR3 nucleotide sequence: TGTGCCAGCAGCCGCACAGATCTCAGCGAGCAGTACTTC. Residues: CASSRTDLSEQYF.

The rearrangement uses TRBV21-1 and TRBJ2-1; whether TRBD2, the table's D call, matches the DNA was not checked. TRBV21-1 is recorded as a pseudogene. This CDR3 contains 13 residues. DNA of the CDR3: TGTGCCAGCAGCAAAGCGAAGCGCAATGAGCAGTTCTTC. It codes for CASSKAKRNEQFF.

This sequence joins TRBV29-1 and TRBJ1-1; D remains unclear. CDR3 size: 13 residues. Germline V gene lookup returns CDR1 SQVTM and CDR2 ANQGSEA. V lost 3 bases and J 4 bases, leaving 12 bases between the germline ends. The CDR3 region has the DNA TGCAGCGTTGAGAGGCGGCTAAGCACTGAAGCTTTCTTT. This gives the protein CSVERRLSTEAFF.

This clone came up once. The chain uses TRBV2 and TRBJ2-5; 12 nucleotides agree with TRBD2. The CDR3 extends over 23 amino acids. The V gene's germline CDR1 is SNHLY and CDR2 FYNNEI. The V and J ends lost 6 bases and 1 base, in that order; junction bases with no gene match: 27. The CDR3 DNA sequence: TGTGCCAGCAGCATCTACCCCGGTGGGGCTAGCGGGAGGGGAGGTCTCGGCCAAGAGACCCAGTACTTC. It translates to CASSIYPGGASGRGGLGQETQYF. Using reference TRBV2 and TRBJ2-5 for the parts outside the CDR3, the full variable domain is EPEVTQTPSHQVTQMGQEVILRCVPISNHLYFYWYRQILGQKVEFLVSFYNNEISEKSEIFDDQFSVERPDGSNFTLKIRSTKLEDSAMYFCASSIYPGGASGRGGLGQETQYFGPGTRLLVL.

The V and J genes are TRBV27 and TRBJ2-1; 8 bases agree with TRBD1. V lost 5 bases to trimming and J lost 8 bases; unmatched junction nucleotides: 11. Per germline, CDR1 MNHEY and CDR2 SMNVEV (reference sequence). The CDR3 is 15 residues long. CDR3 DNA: TGTGCCAGCAGTCCCCAGGGGGCGCGAAGGGATGAGCAGTTCTTC. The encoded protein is CASSPQGARRDEQFF.

CDR3: CASSWEVRETQYF. The CDR3 region has the DNA TGCGCCAGCAGCTGGGAGGTTAGGGAGACCCAGTACTTC. The chain is built from TRBV4-1 and TRBJ2-5; D possibly corresponds to TRBD2 (6 bases). Trimming took off 5 bases at V and 5 bases at J, with 12 bases between the two ends. CDR1 is MGHRA and CDR2 is YSYEKL in the germline V gene. This CDR3 spans 13 amino acids.

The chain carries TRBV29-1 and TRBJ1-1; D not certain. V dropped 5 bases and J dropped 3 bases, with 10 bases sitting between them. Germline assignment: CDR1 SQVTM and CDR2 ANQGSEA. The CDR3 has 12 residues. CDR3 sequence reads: CSVLGSYTEAFF. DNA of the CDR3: TGCAGCGTTCTCGGGAGTTACACTGAAGCTTTCTTT.

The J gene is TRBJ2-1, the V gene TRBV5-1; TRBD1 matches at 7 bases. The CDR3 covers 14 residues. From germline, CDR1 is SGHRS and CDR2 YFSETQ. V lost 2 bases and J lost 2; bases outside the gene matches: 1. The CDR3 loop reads CASSFGTAYNEQFF. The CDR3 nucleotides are TGCGCCAGCAGCTTCGGGACAGCCTACAATGAGCAGTTCTTC.

CDR3 in DNA: TGTGCCAGTAGTCCGTCTGCCCCCGGGAGCCAGTTTGATGGAAACACCATATATTTT. Translation gives CASSPSAPGSQFDGNTIYF. The gene calls are TRBV19 and TRBJ1-3, with no clear D. Germline V gene sequence: CDR1 LNHDA, CDR2 SQIVND (reference sequence). V lost 5 bases to trimming and J lost 3 bases, with 26 bases between them. The CDR3 contains 19 residues.

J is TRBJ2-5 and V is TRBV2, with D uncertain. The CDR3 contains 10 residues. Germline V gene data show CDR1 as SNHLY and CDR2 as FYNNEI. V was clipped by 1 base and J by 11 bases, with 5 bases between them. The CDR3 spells CASSEGAQYF. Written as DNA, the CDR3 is TGTGCCAGCAGTGAAGGGGCTCAGTACTTC.

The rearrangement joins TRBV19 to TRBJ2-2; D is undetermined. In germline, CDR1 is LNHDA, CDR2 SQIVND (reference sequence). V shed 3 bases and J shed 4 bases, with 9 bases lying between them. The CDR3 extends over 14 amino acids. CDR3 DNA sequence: TGTGCCAGTAGTATTACAGACACCACCGGGGAGCTGTTTTTT. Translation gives CASSITDTTGELFF.

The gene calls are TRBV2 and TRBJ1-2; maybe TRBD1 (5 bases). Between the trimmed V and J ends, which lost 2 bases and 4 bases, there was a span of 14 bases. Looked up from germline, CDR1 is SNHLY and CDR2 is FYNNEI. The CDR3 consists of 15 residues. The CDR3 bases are TGTGCCAGCAGTGAACTTCAGGGAACCTTCTATGGCTACACCTTC. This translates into CASSELQGTFYGYTF.

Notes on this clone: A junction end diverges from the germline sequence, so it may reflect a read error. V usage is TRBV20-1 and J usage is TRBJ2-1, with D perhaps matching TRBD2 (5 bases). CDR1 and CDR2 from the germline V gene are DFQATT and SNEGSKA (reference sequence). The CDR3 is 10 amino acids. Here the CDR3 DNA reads TGCAGTGCTCCCATATCTGGCGGGCTCTTC. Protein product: CSAPISGGLF.

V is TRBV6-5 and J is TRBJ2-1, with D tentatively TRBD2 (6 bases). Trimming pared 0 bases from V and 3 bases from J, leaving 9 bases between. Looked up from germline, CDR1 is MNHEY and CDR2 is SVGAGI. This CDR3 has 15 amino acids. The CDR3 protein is CASSYSSSGYNEQFF. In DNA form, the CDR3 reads TGTGCCAGCAGTTACTCTAGTAGCGGCTACAATGAGCAGTTCTTC.

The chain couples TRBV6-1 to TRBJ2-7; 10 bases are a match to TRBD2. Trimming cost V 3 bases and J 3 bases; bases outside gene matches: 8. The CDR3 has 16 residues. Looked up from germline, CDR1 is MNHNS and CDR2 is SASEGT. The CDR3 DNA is TGTGCCAGCAGTGACGGTAGGCCTAGCGGGAGCTACGAGCAGTACTTC. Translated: CASSDGRPSGSYEQYF.

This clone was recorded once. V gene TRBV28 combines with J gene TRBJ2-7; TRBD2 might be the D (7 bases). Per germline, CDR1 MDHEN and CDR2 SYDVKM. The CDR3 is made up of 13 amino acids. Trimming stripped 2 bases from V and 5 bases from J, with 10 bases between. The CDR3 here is CASSLAGADEQYF. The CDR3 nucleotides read TGTGCCAGCAGTTTAGCGGGGGCCGACGAGCAGTACTTC.

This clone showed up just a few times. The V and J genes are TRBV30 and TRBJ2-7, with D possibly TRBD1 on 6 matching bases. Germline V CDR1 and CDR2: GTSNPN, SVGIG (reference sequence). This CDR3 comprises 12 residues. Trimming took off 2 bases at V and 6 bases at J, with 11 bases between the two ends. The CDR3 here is CAWSNTGTEQYF. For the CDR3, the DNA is TGTGCCTGGAGTAATACAGGGACCGAGCAGTACTTC.